Shown below are 14 T cell receptor beta chains from a single sample sequenced in a study of shared clonotypes between healthy human individuals. Sequencing used immunoSEQ multiplex PCR; TCRdb keeps in-frame clones, though not all of them. Here the sample spans some 2 million clones, 85% to 95% being singletons. The sequenced material came from naive CD4+ T cells sorted from blood. Subset noted: CD45RA+ positively selected. The receptors were gathered from a man between 18 and 35 years old in good health.

The chain joins TRBV5-1 to TRBJ2-3; 13 nucleotides agree with TRBD2. Per germline, CDR1 SGHRS and CDR2 YFSETQ. The trim removed 4 bases at V and 2 bases at J, leaving 10 bases unmatched. The CDR3 is 18 residues long. The CDR3 here is CASSKPGLAGFSTDTQYF. The CDR3 nucleotides read TGCGCCAGCAGCAAACCGGGACTAGCGGGGTTTTCCACAGATACGCAGTATTTT.

As regards this clone: Other DNA sequences in the sample encode the same CDR3. The V and J genes are TRBV5-1 and TRBJ1-2, with TRBD1 matching over 8 bases. CDR3 length: 14 residues. Per the germline V gene, CDR1 is SGHRS and CDR2 is YFSETQ. The trim removed 0 bases at V and 4 bases at J, leaving 2 bases unmatched. This chain's CDR3 is CASSLGTGLYGYTF. CDR3 DNA: TGCGCCAGCAGCTTGGGGACAGGGCTCTATGGCTACACCTTC.

J is TRBJ1-4 and V is TRBV5-4; TRBD1 agrees at 8 bases. Germline V gene sequence: CDR1 SGHNT, CDR2 YYREEE (reference sequence). The CDR3 sequence is 15 residues long. With V trimmed by 4 bases and J by 3 bases, 5 bases remained unmatched. The DNA of the CDR3 is TGTGCCAGCAGCGAGCAGGGGGCGGCTAATGAAAAACTGTTTTTT. Protein product: CASSEQGAANEKLFF.

Notes on this clone: Distinct nucleotide sequences in the sample also encode this CDR3. The chain combines TRBV2 with TRBJ2-2; weak D call: TRBD2 (6 bases). Trimming took off 4 bases at V and 4 bases at J, with 7 bases between the two ends. This CDR3 region has 13 residues. Looked up from germline, CDR1 is SNHLY and CDR2 is FYNNEI. The CDR3 nucleotides are TGTGCCAGCAGTGTGGAGGGCACCGGGGAGCTGTTTTTT. Its protein is CASSVEGTGELFF.

The chain is built from TRBV28 and TRBJ1-1; TRBD1 might be the D (5 bases). V was trimmed by 10 bases and J by 4 bases, leaving 13 bases between them. This CDR3 comprises 12 residues. Germline assignment: CDR1 MDHEN and CDR2 SYDVKM. In nucleotides, the CDR3 is TGTGCCATCAACGCGGGGGGCACTGAAGCTTTCTTT. Translating it yields CAINAGGTEAFF.

The chain carries TRBV5-4 and TRBJ2-7; the match to TRBD2 covers 8 bases. J gave up 7 bases and V 4 bases, and 16 bases lay outside the gene matches. This CDR3 has 16 amino acids. The germline CDR1 and CDR2 sequences are SGHNT and YYREEE (reference sequence). The CDR3 loop is CASSQPLPGGLGEQYF. The CDR3 DNA reads TGTGCCAGCAGCCAACCCCTTCCGGGAGGGCTGGGGGAGCAGTACTTC.

The chain has TRBV27 and TRBJ2-1; D ambiguous. There are 14 residues in the CDR3. In germline, CDR1 is MNHEY, CDR2 SMNVEV (reference sequence). V dropped 4 bases and J dropped 8 bases, with 15 bases sitting between them. The CDR3 nucleotides are TGTGCCAGCAGTTCACGAGGCGAGTGGGATGAGCAGTTCTTC. This codes for CASSSRGEWDEQFF.

The V call is TRBV5-1, the J call TRBJ2-3; 10 bases fit TRBD2. The CDR3 covers 18 residues. Trimming cost V 0 bases and J 4 bases; bases outside gene matches: 11. From germline, CDR1 is SGHRS and CDR2 YFSETQ. CDR3 protein: CASSLGVTSGAGADTQYF. The CDR3 DNA is TGCGCCAGCAGCTTGGGGGTAACTAGCGGGGCTGGGGCAGATACGCAGTATTTT.

This chain connects TRBV18 to TRBJ2-5; 8 bases are shared with TRBD1. CDR3 size: 14 residues. Germline-derived CDR1 and CDR2 are KGHSH and LQKENI. The V segment lost 0 bases and the J segment 7 bases; nucleotides outside the gene matches: 4. The chain's CDR3 is CASSPPGDRRTQYF. The CDR3 bases are TGTGCCAGCTCACCACCTGGGGACAGGAGGACCCAGTACTTC.

J is TRBJ2-7 and V is TRBV7-2, with D possibly being TRBD1 or TRBD2 (5 bases each). Germline V gene sequence: CDR1 SGHTA, CDR2 FQGNSA. CDR3 length: 14 residues. Trimming left V 4 bases short and J 3 bases short, with 13 bases between. The CDR3: CASSSSGRYYEQYF. CDR3 nucleotide sequence: TGTGCCAGCAGCTCATCGGGACGATACTACGAGCAGTACTTC.

This clone was seen a few times. The chain links TRBV18 to TRBJ1-5, with 9 bases identical to TRBD1. The CDR3 has 14 residues. The trim removed 0 bases at V and 6 bases at J, leaving 0 bases unmatched. Germline V gene sequence: CDR1 KGHSH, CDR2 LQKENI. The CDR3 loop reads CASSPPGQGQPQHF. CDR3 DNA: TGTGCCAGCTCACCACCGGGACAGGGTCAGCCCCAGCATTTT.

The gene calls are TRBV6-6 and TRBJ2-1; D is unclear. Germline V lookup: CDR1 MNHNY, CDR2 SVGAGI (reference sequence). The CDR3 totals 11 residues. V was trimmed by 8 bases and J by 8 bases, leaving 10 bases between them. Here the CDR3 reads CASSRLDEQFF. The CDR3 DNA sequence: TGTGCCAGCTCGAGGTTGGATGAGCAGTTCTTC.

The V gene is TRBV2, the J gene TRBJ1-4; D is unclear. Germline V CDR1 and CDR2: SNHLY, FYNNEI. The CDR3 sequence is 14 residues long. V was trimmed by 8 bases and J by 0 bases, leaving 10 bases between them. CDR3 in DNA: TGTGCCAGCCAGAGAGAAGCAACTAATGAAAAACTGTTTTTT. Encoded protein: CASQREATNEKLFF.

The chain couples TRBV5-1 to TRBJ2-7; TRBD2 might be the D (5 bases). This CDR3 has 12 residues. Trimming cost V 7 bases and J 6 bases, with 14 bases left between them. Germline V gene data show CDR1 as SGHRS and CDR2 as YFSETQ. For the CDR3, the DNA is TGCGCCAGCGCTTTTGCGGGTCGCGAGCAGTACTTC. Amino acids: CASAFAGREQYF.